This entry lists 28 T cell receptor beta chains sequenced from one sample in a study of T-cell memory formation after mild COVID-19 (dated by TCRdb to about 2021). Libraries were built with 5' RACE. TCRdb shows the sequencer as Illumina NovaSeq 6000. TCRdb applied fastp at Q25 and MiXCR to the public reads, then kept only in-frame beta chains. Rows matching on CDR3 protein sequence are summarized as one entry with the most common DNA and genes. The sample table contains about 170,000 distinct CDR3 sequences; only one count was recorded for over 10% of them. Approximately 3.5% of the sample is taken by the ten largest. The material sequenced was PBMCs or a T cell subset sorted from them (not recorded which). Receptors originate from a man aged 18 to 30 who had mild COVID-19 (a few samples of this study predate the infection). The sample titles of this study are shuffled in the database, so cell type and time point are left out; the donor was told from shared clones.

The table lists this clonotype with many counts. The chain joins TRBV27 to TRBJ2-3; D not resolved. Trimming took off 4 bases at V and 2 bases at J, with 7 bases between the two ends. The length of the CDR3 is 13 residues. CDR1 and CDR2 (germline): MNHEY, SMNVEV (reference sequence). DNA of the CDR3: TGTGCCAGCAGTTACGGATCCACAGATACGCAGTATTTT. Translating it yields CASSYGSTDTQYF.

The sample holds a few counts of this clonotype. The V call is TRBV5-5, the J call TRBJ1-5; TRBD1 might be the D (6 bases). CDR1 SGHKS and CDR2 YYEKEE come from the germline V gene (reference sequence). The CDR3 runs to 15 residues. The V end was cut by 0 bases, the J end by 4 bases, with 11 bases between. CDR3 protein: CASSLVQGGNQPQHF. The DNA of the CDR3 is TGTGCCAGCAGCTTGGTACAGGGTGGTAATCAGCCCCAGCATTTT.

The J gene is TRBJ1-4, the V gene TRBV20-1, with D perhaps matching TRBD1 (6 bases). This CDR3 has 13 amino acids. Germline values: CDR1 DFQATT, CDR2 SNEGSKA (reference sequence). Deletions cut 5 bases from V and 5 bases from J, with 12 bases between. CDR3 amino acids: CSAEDRLNEKLFF. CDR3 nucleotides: TGCAGTGCTGAAGACAGGCTAAATGAAAAACTGTTTTTT.

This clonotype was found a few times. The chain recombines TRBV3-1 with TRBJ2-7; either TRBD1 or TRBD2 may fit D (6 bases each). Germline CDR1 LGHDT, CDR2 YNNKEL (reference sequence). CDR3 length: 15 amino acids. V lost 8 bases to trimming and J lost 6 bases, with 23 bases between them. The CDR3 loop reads CASRMGGAYISEQYF. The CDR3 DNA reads TGTGCCAGCCGGATGGGGGGCGCGTATATCTCCGAGCAGTACTTC.

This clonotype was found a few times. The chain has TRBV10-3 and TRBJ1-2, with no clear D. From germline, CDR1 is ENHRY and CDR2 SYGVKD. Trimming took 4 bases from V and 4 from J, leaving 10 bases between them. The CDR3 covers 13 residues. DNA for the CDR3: TGTGCCATCAGTGTGCGGGGATTCTATGGCTACACCTTC. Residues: CAISVRGFYGYTF.

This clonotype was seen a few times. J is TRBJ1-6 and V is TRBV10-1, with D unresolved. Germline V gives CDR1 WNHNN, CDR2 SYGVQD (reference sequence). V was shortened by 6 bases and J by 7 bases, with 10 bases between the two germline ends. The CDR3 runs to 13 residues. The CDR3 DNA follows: TGCGCCAGCAGCGACAATCGGAATTCACCCCTCCACTTT. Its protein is CASSDNRNSPLHF.

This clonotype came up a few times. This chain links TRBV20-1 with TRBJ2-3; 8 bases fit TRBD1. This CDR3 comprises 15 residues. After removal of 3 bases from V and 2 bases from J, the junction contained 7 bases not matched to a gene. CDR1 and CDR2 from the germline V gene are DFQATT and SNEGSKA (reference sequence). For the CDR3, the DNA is TGCAGTGCTAGCTCTTCGACAGGGGCCACAGATACGCAGTATTTT. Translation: CSASSSTGATDTQYF.

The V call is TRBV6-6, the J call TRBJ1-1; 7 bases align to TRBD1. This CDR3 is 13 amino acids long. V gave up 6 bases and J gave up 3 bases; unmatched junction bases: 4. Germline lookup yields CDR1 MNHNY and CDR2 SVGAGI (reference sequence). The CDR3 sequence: CASREDRDTEAFF. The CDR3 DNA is TGTGCCAGCAGAGAAGACAGGGACACTGAAGCTTTCTTT.

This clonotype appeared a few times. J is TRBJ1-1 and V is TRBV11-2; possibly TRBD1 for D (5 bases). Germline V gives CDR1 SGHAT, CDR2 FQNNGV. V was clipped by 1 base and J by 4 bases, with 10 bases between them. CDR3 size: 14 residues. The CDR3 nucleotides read TGTGCCAGCAGCTTAGGGGGGTTTGGCACTGAAGCTTTCTTT. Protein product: CASSLGGFGTEAFF.

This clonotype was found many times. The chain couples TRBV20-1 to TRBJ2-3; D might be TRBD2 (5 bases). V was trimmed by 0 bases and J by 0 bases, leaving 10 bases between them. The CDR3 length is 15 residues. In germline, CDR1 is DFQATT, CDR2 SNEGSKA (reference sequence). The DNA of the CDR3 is TGCAGTGCTAGAGATTCAGGCGGGAGCACAGATACGCAGTATTTT. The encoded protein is CSARDSGGSTDTQYF.

The CDR3 nucleotides are TGTGCCAGCAGCTCCTTGGTCGGGCAAGAGACCCAGTACTTC. It codes for CASSSLVGQETQYF. The gene calls are TRBV5-4 and TRBJ2-5; D not certain. The CDR3 length is 14 residues. Germline lookup yields CDR1 SGHNT and CDR2 YYREEE (reference sequence). Trimming left V 3 bases short and J 2 bases short, with 11 bases between.

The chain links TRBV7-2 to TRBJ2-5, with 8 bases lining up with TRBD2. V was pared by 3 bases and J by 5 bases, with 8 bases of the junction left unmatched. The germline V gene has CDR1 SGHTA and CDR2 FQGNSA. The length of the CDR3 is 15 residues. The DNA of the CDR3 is TGTGCCAGCAGCTTTAGCGGGGCCATTGGGGAGACCCAGTACTTC. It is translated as CASSFSGAIGETQYF.

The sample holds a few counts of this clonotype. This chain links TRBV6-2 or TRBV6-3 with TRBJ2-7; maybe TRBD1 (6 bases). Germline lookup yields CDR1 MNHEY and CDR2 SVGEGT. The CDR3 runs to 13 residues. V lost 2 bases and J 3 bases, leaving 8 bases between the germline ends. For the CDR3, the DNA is TGTGCCAGCAGTTACGCACAGGGCTACGAGCAGTACGTC. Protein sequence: CASSYAQGYEQYV.

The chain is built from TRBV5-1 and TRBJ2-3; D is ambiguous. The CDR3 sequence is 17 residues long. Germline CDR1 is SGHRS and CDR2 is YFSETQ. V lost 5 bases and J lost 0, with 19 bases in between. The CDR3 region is CASRRLMKAISTDTQYF. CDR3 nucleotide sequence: TGCGCCAGCAGGAGACTGATGAAAGCGATTAGCACAGATACGCAGTATTTT.

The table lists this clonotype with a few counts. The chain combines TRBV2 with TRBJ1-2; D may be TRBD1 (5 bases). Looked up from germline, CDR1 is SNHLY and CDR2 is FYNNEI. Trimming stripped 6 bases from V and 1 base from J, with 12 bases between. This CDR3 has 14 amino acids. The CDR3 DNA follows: TGTGCCAGCAGCGCCGGGACGGATAACTATGGCTACACCTTC. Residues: CASSAGTDNYGYTF.

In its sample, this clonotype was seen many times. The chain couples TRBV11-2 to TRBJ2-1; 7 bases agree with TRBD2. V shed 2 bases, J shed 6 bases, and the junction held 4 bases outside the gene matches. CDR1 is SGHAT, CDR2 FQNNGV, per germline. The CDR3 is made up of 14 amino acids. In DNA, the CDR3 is TGTGCCAGCAGCTTAAGCGGGGTGGGCAATGAGCAGTTCTTC. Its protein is CASSLSGVGNEQFF.

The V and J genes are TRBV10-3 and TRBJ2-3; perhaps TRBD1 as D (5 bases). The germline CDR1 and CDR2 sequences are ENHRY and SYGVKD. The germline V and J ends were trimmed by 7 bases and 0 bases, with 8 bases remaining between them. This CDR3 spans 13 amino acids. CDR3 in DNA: TGTGCCATCACCTCAGGGAGCACAGATACGCAGTATTTT. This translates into CAITSGSTDTQYF.

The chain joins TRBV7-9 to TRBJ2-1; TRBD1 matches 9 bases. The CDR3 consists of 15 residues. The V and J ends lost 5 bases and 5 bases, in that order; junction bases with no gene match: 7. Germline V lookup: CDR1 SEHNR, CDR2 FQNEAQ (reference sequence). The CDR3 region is CASSRPGQGNNEQFF. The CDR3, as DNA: TGTGCCAGCAGCCGACCGGGACAGGGCAACAATGAGCAGTTCTTC.

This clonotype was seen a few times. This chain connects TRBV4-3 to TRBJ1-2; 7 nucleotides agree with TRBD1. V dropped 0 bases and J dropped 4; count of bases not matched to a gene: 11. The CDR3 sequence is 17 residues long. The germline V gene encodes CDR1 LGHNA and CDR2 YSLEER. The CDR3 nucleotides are TGCGCCAGCAGCCAAGATCGGCGGACAGGAGTTTCCTATGGCTACACCTTC. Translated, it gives CASSQDRRTGVSYGYTF.

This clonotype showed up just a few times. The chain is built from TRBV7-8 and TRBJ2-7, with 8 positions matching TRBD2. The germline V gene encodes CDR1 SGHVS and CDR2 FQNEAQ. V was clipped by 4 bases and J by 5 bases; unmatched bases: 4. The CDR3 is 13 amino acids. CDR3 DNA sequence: TGTGCCAGCAGCTATGGACTAGCACACGAGCAGTACGTC. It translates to CASSYGLAHEQYV.

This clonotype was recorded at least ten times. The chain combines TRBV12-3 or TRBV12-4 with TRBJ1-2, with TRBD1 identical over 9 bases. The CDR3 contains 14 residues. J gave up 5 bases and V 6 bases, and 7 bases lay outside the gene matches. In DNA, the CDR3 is TGTGCCAGCAGATCACAGGGGGCACAATATGGCTACACCTTC. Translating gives CASRSQGAQYGYTF.

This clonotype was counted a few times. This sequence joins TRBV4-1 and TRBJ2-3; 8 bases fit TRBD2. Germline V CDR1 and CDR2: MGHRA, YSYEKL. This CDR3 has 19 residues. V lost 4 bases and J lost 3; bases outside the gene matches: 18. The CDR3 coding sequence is TGCGCCAGCAGCCGCCGCCTGATGTTTCGCGCGGGGGGTACAGATACGCAGTATTTT. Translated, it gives CASSRRLMFRAGGTDTQYF.

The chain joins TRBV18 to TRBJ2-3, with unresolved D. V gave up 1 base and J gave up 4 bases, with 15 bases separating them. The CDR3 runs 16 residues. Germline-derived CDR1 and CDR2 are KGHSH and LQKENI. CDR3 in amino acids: CASSPRGSRGPDTQYF. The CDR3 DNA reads TGTGCCAGCTCACCACGGGGTAGCAGAGGTCCAGATACGCAGTATTTT.

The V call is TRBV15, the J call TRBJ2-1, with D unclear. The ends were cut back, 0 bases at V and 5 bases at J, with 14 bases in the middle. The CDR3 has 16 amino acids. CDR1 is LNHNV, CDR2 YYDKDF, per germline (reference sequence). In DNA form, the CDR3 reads TGTGCCACCAGCAGAGATCGGACGCTCGCGAACAATGAGCAGTTCTTC. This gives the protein CATSRDRTLANNEQFF.

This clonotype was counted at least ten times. CDR3 coding DNA: TGTGCCAGCAGCTCCCGACAGGGGATCGACATTCAGTACTTC. Protein product: CASSSRQGIDIQYF. The V call is TRBV7-2, the J call TRBJ2-4, with TRBD1 matching over 8 bases. With V trimmed by 4 bases and J by 8 bases, 7 bases remained unmatched. Germline V gives CDR1 SGHTA, CDR2 FQGNSA. The CDR3 covers 14 residues.

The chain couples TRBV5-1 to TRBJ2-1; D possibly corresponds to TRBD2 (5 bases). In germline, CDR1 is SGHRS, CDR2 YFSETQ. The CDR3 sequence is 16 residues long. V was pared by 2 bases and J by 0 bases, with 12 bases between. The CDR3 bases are TGCGCCAGCAGCTTACTAGGCGGCTACTCCTACAATGAGCAGTTCTTC. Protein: CASSLLGGYSYNEQFF.

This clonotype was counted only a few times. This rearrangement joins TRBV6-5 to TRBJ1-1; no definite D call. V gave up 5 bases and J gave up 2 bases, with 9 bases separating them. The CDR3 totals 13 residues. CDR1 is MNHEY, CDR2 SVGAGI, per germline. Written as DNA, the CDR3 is TGTGCCAGCAGTCCTCAGAGAAACACTGAAGCTTTCTTT. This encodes CASSPQRNTEAFF.

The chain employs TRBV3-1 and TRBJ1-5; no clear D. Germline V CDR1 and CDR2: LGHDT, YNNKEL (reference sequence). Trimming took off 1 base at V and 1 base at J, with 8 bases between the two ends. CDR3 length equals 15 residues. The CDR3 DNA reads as TGTGCCAGCAGCCAAGTCGCTGGGAGCAATCAGCCCCAGCATTTT. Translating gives CASSQVAGSNQPQHF.